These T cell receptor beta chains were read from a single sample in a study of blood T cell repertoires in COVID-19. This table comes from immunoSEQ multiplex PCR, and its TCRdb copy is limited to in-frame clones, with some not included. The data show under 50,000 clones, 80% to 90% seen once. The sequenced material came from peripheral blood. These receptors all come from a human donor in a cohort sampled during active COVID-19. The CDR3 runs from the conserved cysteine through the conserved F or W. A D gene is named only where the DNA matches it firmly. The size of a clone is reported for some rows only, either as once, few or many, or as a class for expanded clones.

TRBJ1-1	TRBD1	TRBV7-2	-	CASSPWTGSRVNTEAFF	TGTGCCAGCAGCCCCTGGACAGGGAGTAGGGTGAACACTGAAGCTTTCTTT
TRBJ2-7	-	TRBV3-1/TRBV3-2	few	CASSQGVRPEQYF	TGTGCCAGCAGCCAAGGCGTCCGTCCCGAGCAGTACTTC
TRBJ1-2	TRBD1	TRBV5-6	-	CASSLEPAGGNYGYTF	TGTGCCAGCAGCTTGGAGCCGGCAGGGGGGAACTATGGCTACACCTTC
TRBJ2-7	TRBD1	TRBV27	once	CASSFVPGQGAGEQYF	TGTGCCAGCAGTTTTGTCCCGGGACAGGGGGCGGGCGAGCAGTACTTC
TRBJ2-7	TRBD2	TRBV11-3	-	CASSLRSGGYEQYF	TGTGCCAGCAGCTTAAGATCGGGGGGCTACGAGCAGTACTTC
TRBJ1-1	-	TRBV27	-	CASSTRGPGAAFF	TGTGCCAGCAGTACCCGAGGGCCAGGAGCAGCTTTCTTT
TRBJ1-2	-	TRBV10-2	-	CASLGGRNYGYTF	TGCGCCAGCCTCGGGGGACGTAACTATGGCTACACCTTC
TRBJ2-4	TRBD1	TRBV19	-	CASSTQGARLNIQYF	TGTGCCAGTAGTACCCAGGGGGCTCGGTTAAACATTCAGTACTTC
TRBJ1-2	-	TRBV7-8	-	CASSPAGVNYGYTF	TGTGCCAGCAGCCCCGCGGGGGTCAACTATGGCTACACCTTC
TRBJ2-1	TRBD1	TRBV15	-	CATSRLRGTGMWDEQFF	TGTGCCACCAGCAGACTCCGGGGGACAGGGATGTGGGATGAGCAGTTCTTC
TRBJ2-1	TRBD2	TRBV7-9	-	CASSLARLAGANEQFF	TGTGCCAGCAGCTTAGCGCGACTAGCGGGGGCCAATGAGCAGTTCTTC
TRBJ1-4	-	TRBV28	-	CASSFGGFNEKLFF	TGTGCCAGCAGTTTTGGGGGCTTTAATGAAAAACTGTTTTTT
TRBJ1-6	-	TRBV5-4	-	CASSLEKGNSPLHF	TGTGCCAGCAGCTTGGAAAAGGGGAATTCACCCCTCCACTTT
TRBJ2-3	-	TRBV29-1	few	CSVLLRRGASDTQYF	TGCAGCGTTCTCTTGCGGAGGGGCGCGTCAGATACGCAGTATTTT
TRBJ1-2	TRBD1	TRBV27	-	CASSEAGQGASVGYTF	TGTGCCAGCAGCGAAGCGGGACAGGGGGCTTCGGTCGGCTACACCTTC
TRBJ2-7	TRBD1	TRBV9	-	CASSPQGGGGYEQYF	TGTGCCAGCAGCCCACAGGGGGGAGGAGGATACGAGCAGTACTTC
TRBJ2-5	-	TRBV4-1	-	CASSQGGGSIETQYF	TGCGCCAGCAGCCAAGGAGGAGGGAGTATAGAGACCCAGTACTTC
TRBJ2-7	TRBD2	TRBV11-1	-	CASSPRTRSYEQYF	TGTGCCAGCAGCCCCCGGACTAGGAGCTACGAGCAGTACTTC
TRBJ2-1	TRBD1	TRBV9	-	CASSVRDSTGGSNEQFF	TGTGCCAGCAGCGTTAGAGATTCGACAGGGGGTTCAAATGAGCAGTTCTTC
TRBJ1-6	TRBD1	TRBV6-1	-	CASSESQGVHNSPLHF	TGTGCCAGCAGTGAGTCACAGGGGGTCCATAATTCACCCCTCCACTTT
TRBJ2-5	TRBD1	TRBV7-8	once	CASSLDIGQGETQYF	TGTGCCAGCAGCTTAGACATAGGACAGGGAGAGACCCAGTACTTC
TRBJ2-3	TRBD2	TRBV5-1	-	CASSLGAGADTQYF	TGCGCCAGCAGCTTGGGGGCGGGGGCAGATACGCAGTATTTT
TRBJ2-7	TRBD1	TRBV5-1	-	CASRGDSGSYEQYF	TGCGCCAGCAGGGGGGACAGTGGGTCCTACGAGCAGTACTTC
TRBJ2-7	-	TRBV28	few	CASSLGLREQYF	TGTGCCAGCAGTTTAGGGCTCAGAGAGCAGTACTTC
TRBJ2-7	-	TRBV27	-	CASSLSLGRGRSYEQYF	TGTGCCAGCAGTTTATCGTTGGGCAGGGGCCGCTCCTACGAGCAGTACTTC
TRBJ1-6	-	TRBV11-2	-	CASSSRRGNSPLHF	TGTGCCAGCAGCTCCCGCCGCGGGAATTCACCCCTCCACTTT
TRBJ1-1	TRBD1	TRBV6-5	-	CAHKGQVTNTEAFF	TGTGCCCACAAGGGACAGGTAACCAACACTGAAGCTTTCTTT
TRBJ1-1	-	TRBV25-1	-	CAIPKFSGAFF	TGTGCCATCCCAAAATTTTCAGGGGCTTTCTTT
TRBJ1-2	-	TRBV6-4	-	CASSDSARTNYGYTF	TGTGCCAGCAGTGACTCGGCCCGTACTAACTATGGCTACACCTTC
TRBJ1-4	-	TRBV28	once	CASSSGSTNEKLFF	TGTGCCAGCAGTTCAGGGTCAACTAATGAAAAACTGTTTTTT
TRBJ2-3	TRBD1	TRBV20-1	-	CSASGTGGDPDTQYF	TGCAGTGCTAGTGGGACAGGGGGCGATCCAGATACGCAGTATTTT
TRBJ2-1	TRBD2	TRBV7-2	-	CASSSTSGGDYNEQFF	TGTGCCAGCAGCTCGACTAGCGGGGGAGACTACAATGAGCAGTTCTTC
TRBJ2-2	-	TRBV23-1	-	CASSLWTVFF	TGCGCCAGCAGTCTCTGGACTGTGTTTTTT
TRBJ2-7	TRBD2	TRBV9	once	CASSVETGGEQYF	TGTGCCAGCAGCGTAGAGACGGGGGGCGAGCAGTACTTC
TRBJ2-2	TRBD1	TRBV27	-	CASSLGGGTENTGELFF	TGTGCCAGCAGTTTAGGGGGTGGGACAGAGAACACCGGGGAGCTGTTTTTT
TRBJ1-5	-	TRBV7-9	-	CASSPGANQPQHF	TGTGCCAGCAGCCCAGGGGCCAATCAGCCCCAGCATTTT
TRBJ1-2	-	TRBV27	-	CATRGVRIGKLLYTF	TGTGCCACCAGAGGTGTGAGGATAGGAAAGCTTCTCTACACCTTC